The clone carrying this T cell receptor (beta chain) showed up just once. The data originate from a study of blood T cell dynamics during melanoma immunotherapy. The germline V gene encodes CDR1 MRHNA and CDR2 SNTAGT. The CDR3 sequence is 15 residues long. With 6 bases removed from V and 9 bases from J, the gap between germline ends came to 18 bases. Time point defined: pre-treatment baseline. Response was assessed by RECIST 1.1 at 12 weeks, except a couple of rapid progressors. A fixed DNA input of 300 to 350 ng was used per bulk PBMC sample. Profiling relied on immunoSEQ multiplex PCR, and the TCRdb table lists in-frame clones only, not all of them. The profile shows 5,000 to 7,500 clones, 88% of them singletons.

The clonotype was recovered from a human donor with melanoma. V usage is TRBV6-4 and J usage is TRBJ1-6; tentative D call: TRBD1 (5 bases). The input for sequencing was blood, taken from a patient treated with checkpoint blockade. The CDR3 loop reads CASRRDFSSGSPLHF. CDR3 sequence (DNA): TGTGCCAGCAGGCGGGACTTCTCAAGCGGTTCACCCCTCCACTTT.